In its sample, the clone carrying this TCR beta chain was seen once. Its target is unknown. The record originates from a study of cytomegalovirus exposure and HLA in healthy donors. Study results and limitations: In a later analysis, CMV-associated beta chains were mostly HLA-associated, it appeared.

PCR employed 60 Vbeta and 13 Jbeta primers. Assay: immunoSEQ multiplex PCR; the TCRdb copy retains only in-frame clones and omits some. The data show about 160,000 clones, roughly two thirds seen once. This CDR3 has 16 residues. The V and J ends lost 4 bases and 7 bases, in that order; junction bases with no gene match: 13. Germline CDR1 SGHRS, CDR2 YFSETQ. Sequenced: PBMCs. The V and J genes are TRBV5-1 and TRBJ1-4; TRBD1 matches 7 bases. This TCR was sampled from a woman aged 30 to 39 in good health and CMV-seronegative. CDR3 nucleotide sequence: TGCGCCAGCAGCCTAGGGACTGCCCAGGGGGTTGAAAAACTGTTTTTT. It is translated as CASSLGTAQGVEKLFF.